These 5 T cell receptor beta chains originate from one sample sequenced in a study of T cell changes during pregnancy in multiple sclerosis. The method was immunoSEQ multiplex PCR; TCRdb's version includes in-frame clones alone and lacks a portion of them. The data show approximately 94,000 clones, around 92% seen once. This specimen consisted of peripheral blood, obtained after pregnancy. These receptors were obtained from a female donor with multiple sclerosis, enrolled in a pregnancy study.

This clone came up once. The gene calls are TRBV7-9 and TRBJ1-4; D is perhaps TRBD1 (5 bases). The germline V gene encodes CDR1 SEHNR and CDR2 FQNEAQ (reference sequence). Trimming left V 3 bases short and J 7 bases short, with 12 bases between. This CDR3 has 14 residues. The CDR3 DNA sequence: TGTGCCAGCAGCTTTGGCAGGGTGGGTGAAAAACTGTTTTTT. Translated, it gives CASSFGRVGEKLFF.

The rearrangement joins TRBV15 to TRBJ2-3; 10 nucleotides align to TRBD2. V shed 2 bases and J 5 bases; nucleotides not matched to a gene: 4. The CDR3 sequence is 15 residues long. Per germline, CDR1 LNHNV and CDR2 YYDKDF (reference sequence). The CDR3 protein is CATSRLAGEIDTQYF. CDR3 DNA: TGTGCCACCAGCAGACTAGCGGGGGAAATAGATACGCAGTATTTT.

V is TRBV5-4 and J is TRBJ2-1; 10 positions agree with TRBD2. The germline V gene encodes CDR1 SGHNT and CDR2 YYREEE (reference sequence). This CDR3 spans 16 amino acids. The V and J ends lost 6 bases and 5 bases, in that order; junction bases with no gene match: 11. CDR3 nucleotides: TGTGCCAGCACGTCAGCTCCCAGCGGGAGGGACAATGAGCAGTTCTTC. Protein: CASTSAPSGRDNEQFF.

CDR3 in DNA: TGTGCCAGCAGTGAACAGACTCACGGCTACGAGCAGTACTTC. Translated, it gives CASSEQTHGYEQYF. V and J are TRBV6-1 and TRBJ2-7; D is undetermined. CDR1 and CDR2 (germline): MNHNS, SASEGT. The CDR3 loop spans 14 amino acids. The V end was cut by 2 bases, the J end by 3 bases, with 11 bases between.

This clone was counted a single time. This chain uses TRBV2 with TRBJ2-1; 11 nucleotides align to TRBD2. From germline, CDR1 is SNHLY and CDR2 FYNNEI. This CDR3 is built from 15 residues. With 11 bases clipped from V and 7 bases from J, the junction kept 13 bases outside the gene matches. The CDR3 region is CAGLSSGRAGNEQFF. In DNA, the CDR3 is TGTGCCGGACTCAGTAGCGGGAGGGCCGGGAATGAGCAGTTCTTC.